The 27 T cell receptor beta chains below come from one sample, sequenced in a study of neurological immune-mediated disorders. MiXCR was run by TCRdb on the 5' RACE reads, yielding one entry per CDR3 protein. The sample shows tens of thousands of distinct CDR3 sequences, 3.5% to 5.5% of them seen only once. Specimen: PBMCs. The receptors derive from a man aged 25 to 40 with multiple sclerosis.

This clonotype came up a few times. The chain carries TRBV20-1 and TRBJ1-1; D unresolved. Germline V gene lookup returns CDR1 DFQATT and CDR2 SNEGSKA (reference sequence). This CDR3 region has 13 residues. Trimming left V 0 bases short and J 1 base short, with 6 bases between. This CDR3 is CSAREDWNTEAFF. CDR3 nucleotide sequence: TGCAGTGCTAGAGAGGATTGGAACACTGAAGCTTTCTTT.

This clonotype was detected ten times or more. The chain carries TRBV7-8 and TRBJ2-6; TRBD1 might be the D (5 bases). The germline gives CDR1 SGHVS, CDR2 FQNEAQ. CDR3 length: 16 amino acids. V lost 6 bases and J 0 bases, leaving 12 bases between the germline ends. The CDR3 sequence is CASRTPDSSGANVLTF. The CDR3 DNA follows: TGTGCCAGCAGAACACCAGACAGCTCTGGGGCCAACGTCCTGACTTTC.

This sequence joins TRBV5-1 and TRBJ2-1; 13 nucleotides agree with TRBD2. The V and J ends lost 0 bases and 7 bases, in that order; junction bases with no gene match: 10. CDR1 and CDR2 from the germline V gene are SGHRS and YFSETQ. The CDR3 length is 18 residues. CDR3 sequence reads: CASSLEGLTSGGSNEQFF. CDR3 in DNA: TGCGCCAGCAGCTTGGAGGGGTTGACTAGCGGGGGGTCGAATGAGCAGTTCTTC.

This clonotype has ten or more counts. The chain carries TRBV5-1 and TRBJ2-6, with unresolved D. Looked up from germline, CDR1 is SGHRS and CDR2 is YFSETQ. CDR3 length: 16 amino acids. With 0 bases removed from V and 0 bases from J, the gap between germline ends came to 7 bases. The CDR3 nucleotides read TGCGCCAGCAGCTTGGGACTGGTCTCTGGGGCCAACGTCCTGACTTTC. As protein: CASSLGLVSGANVLTF. Using reference TRBV5-1 and TRBJ2-6 for the parts outside the CDR3, the full variable domain is KAGVTQTPRYLIKTRGQQVTLSCSPISGHRSVSWYQQTPGQGLQFLFEYFSETQRNKGNFPGRFSGRQFSNSRSEMNVSTLELGDSALYLCASSLGLVSGANVLTFGAGSRLTVL.

This clonotype has at least ten counts. Its ends do not fully match the called genes, so a read error is possible. The chain has TRBV6-5 and TRBJ1-6; possibly TRBD1 for D (5 bases). The germline gives CDR1 MNHEY, CDR2 SVGAGI. There are 12 residues in the CDR3. CDR3 sequence (DNA): TGTGCCAGCAGTTACGGGGGTTCACCCCTCAACTTT. This translates into CASSYGGSPLNF.

This clonotype was observed at least ten times. V usage is TRBV12-3 or TRBV12-4 and J usage is TRBJ1-1; D not certain. The CDR3 runs 11 residues. The V end lost 1 base, the J end lost 7 bases, and 4 bases lay between the germline ends. CDR3 residues: CASSLEGEAFF. The CDR3, as DNA: TGTGCCAGCAGTTTAGAGGGTGAAGCTTTCTTT.

This clonotype came up many times. The chain uses TRBV24-1 and TRBJ1-2; no clear D gene. The V end was cut by 3 bases, the J end by 2 bases, with 12 bases between. Germline CDR1 is KGHDR and CDR2 is SFDVKD. The CDR3 has 15 amino acids. The CDR3 DNA reads TGTGCCACCAGTGATCCTGGACGGTCAAACTATGGCTACACCTTC. As protein: CATSDPGRSNYGYTF.

This clonotype has at least ten counts. The chain carries TRBV20-1 and TRBJ1-6; 9 bases line up with TRBD1. Germline V gene data show CDR1 as DFQATT and CDR2 as SNEGSKA (reference sequence). The junction had 8 bases not matched to a gene; V was cut back by 8 bases and J by 9 bases. This CDR3 comprises 13 residues. CDR3: CSTGGYGGSPLHF. In nucleotides, the CDR3 is TGCAGTACAGGGGGCTACGGTGGTTCACCCCTCCACTTT.

This clonotype has a count of ten or more. The chain is built from TRBV5-5 and TRBJ1-1, with D possibly matching TRBD1 (5 bases). CDR3 size: 15 residues. Germline values: CDR1 SGHKS, CDR2 YYEKEE (reference sequence). The V end lost 4 bases, the J end lost 4 bases, and 17 bases lay between the germline ends. The DNA for the CDR3 is TGTGCCAGCAGCGACACCGGGACTAGGGGCACTGAAGCTTTCTTT. It encodes CASSDTGTRGTEAFF.

This clonotype was found a few times. The chain is built from TRBV5-1 and TRBJ2-1; no clear D. The CDR3 consists of 15 residues. CDR1 and CDR2 (germline): SGHRS, YFSETQ. The V and J ends lost 1 base and 1 base respectively, with 9 bases between them. The CDR3 DNA reads TGCGCCAGCAGCTTGCAACCCGAGTCCTACAATGAGCAGTTCTTC. Encoded protein: CASSLQPESYNEQFF.

This clonotype was counted at least ten times. The chain uses TRBV7-3 and TRBJ2-7, with D possibly being TRBD1 (5 bases). V lost 3 bases and J lost 7, with 13 bases in between. Germline CDR1 reads SGHTA; CDR2 reads FQGTGA. This CDR3 spans 13 amino acids. CDR3 bases: TGTGCCAGCAGCTTGGACACATTTGGGGAGCAGTACGTC. Protein: CASSLDTFGEQYV.

The sample holds many counts of this clonotype. The chain employs TRBV6-5 and TRBJ1-1; 9 bases fit TRBD1. This CDR3 is 16 amino acids long. V shed 7 bases and J 5 bases; nucleotides not matched to a gene: 14. Germline lookup yields CDR1 MNHEY and CDR2 SVGAGI. The CDR3 sequence is CASTIGLTGGGTEAFF. The DNA for the CDR3 is TGTGCCAGCACCATCGGACTGACAGGGGGTGGAACTGAAGCTTTCTTT.

This clonotype was seen repeatedly, ten times or more. The genes are TRBV15 and TRBJ2-3; perhaps TRBD1 as D (7 bases). Germline lookup yields CDR1 LNHNV and CDR2 YYDKDF (reference sequence). The length of the CDR3 is 18 residues. V was trimmed by 0 bases and J by 0 bases, leaving 16 bases between them. In DNA form, the CDR3 reads TGTGCCACCAGCAGAGAGGCCCCGACAGGGACTAGCACAGATACGCAGTATTTT. Translated: CATSREAPTGTSTDTQYF.

V is TRBV10-3 and J is TRBJ2-1; TRBD2 matches 10 bases. V trimming: 2 bases; J trimming: 0 bases; junction bases outside the gene matches: 4. The germline CDR1 and CDR2 sequences are ENHRY and SYGVKD. This CDR3 contains 17 residues. The chain's CDR3 is CAISETSGAISYNEQFF. As DNA, the CDR3 is TGTGCCATCAGTGAGACTAGCGGGGCAATCTCCTACAATGAGCAGTTCTTC.

This clonotype was seen at least ten times. The rearrangement joins TRBV20-1 to TRBJ1-2, with a weak D call TRBD1 (6 bases). The CDR3 consists of 14 residues. Germline-derived CDR1 and CDR2 are DFQATT and SNEGSKA (reference sequence). Trimming shortened V by 6 bases and J by 4 bases, and 18 bases separated the two germline ends. The CDR3 reads CSARGSRGFYGYTF. CDR3 sequence (DNA): TGCAGTGCCCGGGGGAGCAGGGGATTCTATGGCTACACCTTC.

This rearrangement joins TRBV11-2 to TRBJ2-2; D possibly matches TRBD1 or TRBD2 (6 bases each). The CDR3 extends over 14 amino acids. Between the trimmed V and J ends, which lost 5 bases and 5 bases, there was a span of 12 bases. Germline V gives CDR1 SGHAT, CDR2 FQNNGV. CDR3 sequence reads: CASSPGGTTGELFF. CDR3 bases: TGTGCCAGCAGCCCCGGGGGCACAACCGGGGAGCTGTTTTTT.

At least ten counts were recorded for this clonotype. The J gene is TRBJ1-1, the V gene TRBV20-1; weak D call: TRBD1 (6 bases). Per the germline V gene, CDR1 is DFQATT and CDR2 is SNEGSKA (reference sequence). Trimming cost V 1 base and J 1 base, with 19 bases left between them. CDR3 length: 17 amino acids. This chain's CDR3 is CSARVNSQGRQNTEAFF. The CDR3 region has the DNA TGCAGTGCTAGAGTCAACTCGCAGGGGCGGCAGAACACTGAAGCTTTCTTT.

This clonotype was seen at least ten times. The chain carries TRBV10-3 and TRBJ1-1; D remains unclear. The germline V and J ends were trimmed by 8 bases and 3 bases, with 7 bases remaining between them. From germline, CDR1 is ENHRY and CDR2 SYGVKD. This CDR3 is built from 11 residues. DNA for the CDR3: TGTGCCATCCGACGGGACACTGAAGCTTTCTTT. This sequence encodes CAIRRDTEAFF.

This clonotype appeared many times. This chain links TRBV29-1 with TRBJ2-3, with 7 bases identical to TRBD2. The CDR3 is made up of 11 amino acids. CDR1 and CDR2 (germline): SQVTM, ANQGSEA. With V trimmed by 7 bases and J by 4 bases, 2 bases remained unmatched. The DNA of the CDR3 is TGCAGCGCCCGGGGGGCAGATACGCAGTATTTT. Protein: CSARGADTQYF.

At least ten counts were recorded for this clonotype. This rearrangement joins TRBV7-6 to TRBJ2-1; TRBD1 aligns across 7 bases. Trimming took 0 bases from V and 7 from J; bases not matched to a gene: 9. This CDR3 contains 16 residues. The germline gives CDR1 SGHVS, CDR2 FNYEAQ. The CDR3 region has the DNA TGTGCCAGCAGCTTAGCCTTTGGACAGGTGGCAAATGAGCAGTTCTTC. The encoded protein is CASSLAFGQVANEQFF.

This clonotype showed up many times. The rearrangement joins TRBV5-1 to TRBJ1-4; 7 bases map to TRBD1. V shed 4 bases and J 2 bases; nucleotides not matched to a gene: 11. CDR3 size: 17 residues. CDR1 and CDR2 (germline): SGHRS, YFSETQ. The CDR3 spells CASSNEQGSATNEKLFF. DNA for the CDR3: TGCGCCAGCAGCAATGAACAGGGGTCGGCGACTAATGAAAAACTGTTTTTT.

This chain connects TRBV5-1 to TRBJ1-1, with D hard to call. The CDR3 has 15 residues. The germline V gene has CDR1 SGHRS and CDR2 YFSETQ. V was trimmed by 2 bases and J by 4 bases, leaving 15 bases between them. CDR3 DNA: TGCGCCAGCAGCTTACCGGGAAAGGGCCCCACTGAAGCTTTCTTT. As protein: CASSLPGKGPTEAFF.

The table lists this clonotype with a few counts. The genes are TRBV18 and TRBJ1-2, with TRBD1 as a possible D gene (5 bases). Between the trimmed V and J ends, which lost 2 bases and 4 bases, there was a span of 11 bases. The CDR3 is 14 residues long. CDR1 and CDR2 (germline): KGHSH, LQKENI. For the CDR3, the DNA is TGTGCCAGCTCACCAGAGCGACAGATCTATGGCTACACCTTC. This encodes CASSPERQIYGYTF.

Many counts were recorded for this clonotype. The DNA of the CDR3 is TGTGCCAGCAATCGAGCGGGGTCAATGTCCTACGAGCAGTACGTC. It translates to CASNRAGSMSYEQYV. The chain carries TRBV28 and TRBJ2-7; 7 nucleotides align to TRBD2. After removal of 7 bases from V and 1 base from J, the junction contained 10 bases not matched to a gene. The length of the CDR3 is 15 residues. Per germline, CDR1 MDHEN and CDR2 SYDVKM.

This clonotype was seen more than once but under ten times. The junction and the germline gene differ at one end; a read error may be behind it. The V call is TRBV20-1, the J call TRBJ1-6, with D maybe TRBD1 (5 bases). The CDR3 consists of 15 residues. Germline loops: CDR1 DFQATT, CDR2 SNEGSKA (reference sequence). The CDR3 loop is CSARDGTVSNSPLNF. The DNA of the CDR3 is TGCAGTGCTAGAGATGGGACGGTTTCTAATTCACCCCTCAACTTT.

There are many counts of this clonotype. The chain employs TRBV28 and TRBJ2-7, with a weak D call TRBD2 (5 bases). This CDR3 has 12 amino acids. Germline CDR1 is MDHEN and CDR2 is SYDVKM. The V and J ends lost 5 bases and 4 bases respectively, with 9 bases between them. In nucleotides, the CDR3 is TGTGCCAGCAGTGCTACTAGATACGAGCAGTACTTC. It specifies CASSATRYEQYF.

This clonotype showed up many times. This chain links TRBV20-1 with TRBJ1-1; D is uncertain. The CDR3 totals 13 residues. Germline loops: CDR1 DFQATT, CDR2 SNEGSKA (reference sequence). V lost 5 bases to trimming and J lost 3 bases, with 13 bases between them. CDR3 DNA sequence: TGCAGTGCTTCTCGAGGAGAGTACACTGAAGCTTTCTTT. It is translated as CSASRGEYTEAFF.